The rows below give T cell receptor beta chains drawn from one sample of a study of cytomegalovirus exposure and HLA in healthy donors. Profiling relied on immunoSEQ multiplex PCR, and the TCRdb table lists in-frame clones only, not all of them. This sample carries about 130,000 clones, under 90% of them seen once, and the ten largest clones take 3% to 4%. Sequencing was carried out using PBMCs. The receptors stem from a man under 40 in good health and CMV-seronegative. Both conserved end residues are part of each CDR3. Each record gives: clone size, V gene, D gene, J gene, CDR3 protein, CDR3 DNA. The D gene is left open where the match is weak. Expanded clones are given a class, and other clones once, few, many or no size at all.

clone_size: NA
v_call: TRBV7-2
d_call: NA
j_call: TRBJ2-7
cdr3_aa: CASSLVPGGGTVEQYF
cdr3_nt: TGTGCCAGCAGCTTAGTACCCGGCGGGGGGACAGTCGAGCAGTACTTC

clone_size: NA
v_call: TRBV7-5
d_call: NA
j_call: TRBJ1-2
cdr3_aa: CVRSLKRASYGYTF
cdr3_nt: TGTGTCAGAAGCTTAAAGAGGGCGAGCTATGGCTACACCTTC

clone_size: NA
v_call: TRBV4-1
d_call: TRBD2
j_call: TRBJ2-2
cdr3_aa: CASSQVLAGGVQSPGELFF
cdr3_nt: TGCGCCAGCAGCCAGGTACTAGCGGGGGGTGTTCAATCCCCCGGGGAGCTGTTTTTT

clone_size: NA
v_call: TRBV9
d_call: TRBD1
j_call: TRBJ1-2
cdr3_aa: CASSSMGQGHGYTF
cdr3_nt: TGTGCCAGCAGCTCTATGGGACAGGGTCATGGCTACACCTTC

clone_size: NA
v_call: TRBV7-9
d_call: NA
j_call: TRBJ1-1
cdr3_aa: CASSLATGRSRNTEAFF
cdr3_nt: TGTGCCAGCAGCTTAGCTACCGGTAGGAGTAGGAACACTGAAGCTTTCTTT

clone_size: NA
v_call: TRBV5-6
d_call: NA
j_call: TRBJ1-2
cdr3_aa: CASSLNGANYGYTF
cdr3_nt: TGTGCCAGCAGCTTGAACGGAGCTAACTATGGCTACACCTTC

clone_size: once
v_call: TRBV11-3
d_call: TRBD1
j_call: TRBJ2-2
cdr3_aa: CASSPLGQGSGTGELFF
cdr3_nt: TGTGCCAGCAGCCCTCTAGGACAGGGATCGGGCACCGGGGAGCTGTTTTTT

clone_size: NA
v_call: TRBV6-5
d_call: NA
j_call: TRBJ1-2
cdr3_aa: CASSFLGRFEYGYTF
cdr3_nt: TGTGCCAGCAGCTTCCTCGGCAGGTTTGAGTATGGCTACACCTTC

clone_size: once
v_call: TRBV6-5
d_call: NA
j_call: TRBJ2-2
cdr3_aa: CASSPQGRTGELFF
cdr3_nt: TGTGCCAGCAGTCCCCAGGGAAGAACCGGGGAGCTGTTTTTT

clone_size: NA
v_call: TRBV5-6
d_call: NA
j_call: TRBJ2-2
cdr3_aa: CASSLVSGYTGELFF
cdr3_nt: TGTGCCAGCAGCTTGGTTTCGGGGTACACCGGGGAGCTGTTTTTT

clone_size: NA
v_call: TRBV4-1
d_call: TRBD1
j_call: TRBJ2-3
cdr3_aa: CASSQEGTARTQYF
cdr3_nt: TGCGCCAGCAGCCAAGAAGGGACAGCGAGGACGCAGTATTTT

clone_size: NA
v_call: TRBV6-5
d_call: NA
j_call: TRBJ1-1
cdr3_aa: CASSSITGSSEAFF
cdr3_nt: TGTGCCAGCAGCTCAATTACAGGATCCTCTGAAGCTTTCTTT

clone_size: once
v_call: TRBV5-1
d_call: TRBD2
j_call: TRBJ2-2
cdr3_aa: CASSWQTGLAGGTGELFF
cdr3_nt: TGCGCCAGCAGCTGGCAAACGGGACTAGCGGGGGGCACCGGGGAGCTGTTTTTT